One sample yielded the 17 T cell receptor beta chains listed below, sequenced in a study of patients and donors after allogeneic stem cell transplantation. Each CDR3 protein is one row after TCRdb ran MiXCR on the RT-PCR reads. The table includes roughly 960,000 distinct CDR3 sequences, approximately 19% detected once. Sequencing used blood, either unsorted or a sorted T cell fraction (not recorded which). The origin of the receptors is a human donor who was either an allogeneic HSCT recipient or a stem cell or donor lymphocyte infusion donor (not recorded which). It is not recorded whose cells these are; they may come from a transplant donor.

The rearrangement uses TRBV20-1 and TRBJ1-1, with a weak D call TRBD1 (6 bases). CDR3 length equals 14 residues. V lost 3 bases and J 8 bases, leaving 19 bases between the germline ends. The germline gives CDR1 DFQATT, CDR2 SNEGSKA (reference sequence). This CDR3 is CSASMKDRSLEAFF. The CDR3 nucleotides read TGCAGTGCTAGTATGAAGGACAGAAGCTTAGAAGCTTTCTTT.

The chain uses TRBV27 and TRBJ2-1; 7 bases are a match to TRBD1. The junction had 20 bases not matched to a gene; V was cut back by 6 bases and J by 12 bases. Germline lookup yields CDR1 MNHEY and CDR2 SMNVEV (reference sequence). The CDR3 runs to 16 residues. The CDR3 bases are TGTGCCAGCAGAGTCACAGGGGCCTCTCCCCACCTAGGGCAGTTCTTC. This encodes CASRVTGASPHLGQFF.

The chain joins TRBV5-1 to TRBJ2-3; 8 bases are a match to TRBD1. Germline V gene sequence: CDR1 SGHRS, CDR2 YFSETQ. V lost 2 bases to trimming and J lost 6 bases; unmatched junction nucleotides: 11. This CDR3 has 16 amino acids. As DNA, the CDR3 is TGCGCCAGCAGCTTAGTAGGGACAGGTGGCGTGGATACGCAGTATTTT. Protein: CASSLVGTGGVDTQYF.

This clonotype turned up a few times. The chain uses TRBV12-3 or TRBV12-4 and TRBJ2-5; no reliable D call. Trimming took 0 bases from V and 7 from J, leaving 15 bases between them. This CDR3 has 15 amino acids. The DNA of the CDR3 is TGTGCCAGCAGTTTAGCCGGGCTAGAGCCGTGGACCCAGTACTTC. Its translation is CASSLAGLEPWTQYF.

The chain's CDR3 is CAISGDRGPDTQYF. As DNA, the CDR3 is TGTGCCATCAGTGGAGACAGGGGCCCAGATACGCAGTATTTT. The chain links TRBV10-3 to TRBJ2-3, with 8 bases lining up with TRBD1. J gave up 4 bases and V 4 bases, and 4 bases lay outside the gene matches. There are 14 residues in the CDR3. Germline V lookup: CDR1 ENHRY, CDR2 SYGVKD.

The sample holds a few counts of this clonotype. V is TRBV4-3 and J is TRBJ2-1, with TRBD1 matching 9 bases. There are 16 residues in the CDR3. Trimming at V came to 0 bases and at J to 7 bases, leaving 7 bases not matched to a gene. CDR1 is LGHNA, CDR2 YSLEER, per germline. The CDR3 loop is CASSQDLWTGENEQFF. CDR3 DNA sequence: TGCGCCAGCAGCCAAGATCTCTGGACAGGGGAGAATGAGCAGTTCTTC.

The genes are TRBV7-2 and TRBJ2-1; 8 bases are a match to TRBD2. The CDR3 runs to 16 residues. From germline, CDR1 is SGHTA and CDR2 FQGNSA. Trimming took 3 bases from V and 3 from J; bases not matched to a gene: 7. CDR3 in amino acids: CASSLMRGAFYNEQFF. The CDR3 DNA sequence: TGTGCCAGCAGCTTGATGCGGGGGGCCTTCTACAATGAGCAGTTCTTC.

This sequence joins TRBV11-2 and TRBJ1-1, with a weak D call TRBD1 (5 bases). V lost 5 bases and J lost 7, with 20 bases in between. This CDR3 spans 15 amino acids. Germline-derived CDR1 and CDR2 are SGHAT and FQNNGV. CDR3 region: CASSHPLSGYREAFF. Here the CDR3 DNA reads TGTGCCAGCAGCCACCCGTTATCAGGGTACCGTGAAGCTTTCTTT.

A few counts support this clonotype. The chain joins TRBV7-8 to TRBJ2-7, with D perhaps TRBD2 (5 bases). This CDR3 has 13 residues. Germline CDR1 reads SGHVS; CDR2 reads FQNEAQ. V dropped 5 bases and J dropped 3 bases, with 11 bases sitting between them. The CDR3 sequence: CASSARGGYEQYF. DNA of the CDR3: TGTGCCAGCAGCGCCCGGGGTGGCTACGAGCAGTACTTC.

V gene TRBV12-3 or TRBV12-4 combines with J gene TRBJ2-1; D remains ambiguous. V lost 2 bases and J lost 0, with 11 bases in between. CDR3 length: 16 amino acids. The CDR3 protein is CASSLTRRHSYNEQFF. The DNA for the CDR3 is TGTGCCAGCAGTTTAACGAGGCGGCACTCCTACAATGAGCAGTTCTTC.

The sample holds a few counts of this clonotype. The chain carries TRBV6-5 and TRBJ2-1; the D is unclear. There are 13 residues in the CDR3. Deletions cut 4 bases from V and 4 bases from J, with 8 bases between. Germline assignment: CDR1 MNHEY and CDR2 SVGAGI. The CDR3 DNA reads TGTGCCAGCAGTTTAAAACAGTACAATGAGCAGTTCTTC. Protein: CASSLKQYNEQFF.

This clonotype was counted many times. This sequence joins TRBV12-3 or TRBV12-4 and TRBJ1-5; D remains ambiguous. V shed 2 bases and J shed 7 bases, with 6 bases lying between them. The CDR3 runs to 12 residues. The CDR3 DNA reads as TGTGCCAGCAGTTTAAGCGGGCAGCCCCAGCATTTT. Translated: CASSLSGQPQHF.

This clonotype came up a few times. The chain is built from TRBV5-1 and TRBJ2-7, with D perhaps matching TRBD1 (6 bases). Germline loops: CDR1 SGHRS, CDR2 YFSETQ. The CDR3 has 15 residues. V lost 4 bases to trimming and J lost 5 bases, with 19 bases between them. Here the CDR3 DNA reads TGCGCCAGCAGCCCCACACCAACTAACAGGGACGAGCAGTACTTC. Residues: CASSPTPTNRDEQYF.

This rearrangement joins TRBV30 to TRBJ2-5; TRBD1 might be the D (6 bases). This CDR3 has 13 residues. Germline CDR1 reads GTSNPN; CDR2 reads SVGIG (reference sequence). V was clipped by 4 bases and J by 7 bases, with 16 bases between them. CDR3 loop: CAWKGGSLGTQYF. CDR3 coding DNA: TGTGCCTGGAAAGGGGGTAGCCTGGGGACCCAGTACTTC.

A few counts support this clonotype. CDR3 region: CASTQESGGNQPQHF. CDR3 nucleotides: TGTGCCAGCACCCAGGAATCGGGTGGCAATCAGCCCCAGCATTTT. The J gene is TRBJ1-5, the V gene TRBV6-2 or TRBV6-3; D is undetermined. The CDR3 contains 15 residues. Germline V CDR1 and CDR2: MNHEY, SVGEGT. Trimming shortened V by 7 bases and J by 2 bases, and 15 bases separated the two germline ends.

This clonotype was recorded many times. The rearrangement joins TRBV5-1 to TRBJ2-5; D unclear. The CDR3 has 14 residues. From germline, CDR1 is SGHRS and CDR2 YFSETQ. The germline V and J ends were trimmed by 0 bases and 2 bases, with 8 bases remaining between them. The CDR3 reads CASSLETIQETQYF. The CDR3 DNA is TGCGCCAGCAGCTTGGAGACAATTCAAGAGACCCAGTACTTC. The full variable domain, with the rest looked up from reference TRBV5-1 and TRBJ2-5, is KAGVTQTPRYLIKTRGQQVTLSCSPISGHRSVSWYQQTPGQGLQFLFEYFSETQRNKGNFPGRFSGRQFSNSRSEMNVSTLELGDSALYLCASSLETIQETQYFGPGTRLLVL.

This clonotype was seen a handful of times. The gene calls are TRBV20-1 and TRBJ2-1, with TRBD2 matching over 13 bases. V lost 3 bases to trimming and J lost 10 bases; unmatched junction nucleotides: 12. Germline CDR1 is DFQATT and CDR2 is SNEGSKA (reference sequence). The CDR3 contains 16 residues. The CDR3 nucleotides read TGCAGTGCTAGTCTCCAGCGGACTAGCGGGAGTAGGGAGCAGTTCTTC. The encoded protein is CSASLQRTSGSREQFF.